These 16 T cell receptor beta chains originate from one sample sequenced in a study of OX40 agonist ivuxolimab in advanced cancers. Generated by immunoSEQ multiplex PCR, the TCRdb table keeps only in-frame clones and is missing some. The repertoire holds some 10,000 clones, with roughly 80% as singletons. The sample consisted of CD4+ or CD8+ T cells sorted from blood, taken in a trial of the OX40 agonist ivuxolimab. The receptor set was obtained from an adult with an advanced solid tumor such as melanoma, head and neck, liver or kidney cancer.

In its sample, this clone was seen a few times. The chain links TRBV4-3 to TRBJ1-2; possible D gene TRBD1, 6 bases. This CDR3 is 13 amino acids long. Per germline, CDR1 LGHNA and CDR2 YSLEER. Trimming left V 4 bases short and J 2 bases short, with 8 bases between. CDR3 DNA sequence: TGCGCCAGCAGCCCCGACAGGAACTATGGCTACACCTTC. Encoded protein: CASSPDRNYGYTF.

This clone was observed once. This chain joins TRBV27 and TRBJ2-7, with 7 bases matching TRBD2. In germline, CDR1 is MNHEY, CDR2 SMNVEV (reference sequence). The CDR3 spans 14 residues. The V gene end was trimmed by 1 base and the J gene end by 6 bases; junction bases not matched to a gene: 6. This chain's CDR3 is CASSLFRGESEQYF. The CDR3 DNA reads TGTGCCAGCAGTTTATTTCGGGGGGAGAGCGAGCAGTACTTC.

This clone came up a few times. This chain connects TRBV25-1 to TRBJ2-2; the D gene is possibly TRBD1 (6 bases). Trimming shortened V by 5 bases and J by 1 base, and 8 bases separated the two germline ends. The CDR3 totals 14 residues. The germline V gene has CDR1 MGHDK and CDR2 SYGVNS. For the CDR3, the DNA is TGTGCCAGCAGTCTGGGACAGAACACCGGGGAGCTGTTTTTT. As protein: CASSLGQNTGELFF.

This chain links TRBV25-1 with TRBJ2-7, with D perhaps being TRBD1 or TRBD2 (5 bases each). V lost 8 bases to trimming and J lost 3 bases, with 20 bases between them. The germline V gene encodes CDR1 MGHDK and CDR2 SYGVNS. The CDR3 is 15 residues long. The CDR3 region is CASDPKPGPHYEQYF. As DNA, the CDR3 is TGTGCCAGCGACCCCAAACCGGGGCCTCACTACGAGCAGTACTTC.

The chain joins TRBV13 to TRBJ1-1; tentative D call: TRBD1 (5 bases). The CDR3 has 16 amino acids. CDR1 PRHDT and CDR2 FYEKMQ come from the germline V gene (reference sequence). The V gene lost 4 bases and the J gene lost 4 bases, with 19 bases spanning the gap. The CDR3 DNA reads as TGTGCCAGCAGCTCCTCGCTCGGGGGATTCGGCACTGAAGCTTTCTTT. It encodes CASSSSLGGFGTEAFF.

V usage is TRBV27 and J usage is TRBJ2-5; D might be TRBD1 (5 bases). CDR1 is MNHEY and CDR2 is SMNVEV in the germline V gene (reference sequence). The V gene lost 2 bases and the J gene lost 8 bases, with 6 bases spanning the gap. The CDR3 extends over 11 amino acids. The chain's CDR3 is CASSLGATQYF. DNA of the CDR3: TGTGCCAGCAGTTTAGGGGCAACCCAGTACTTC.

The chain uses TRBV5-6 and TRBJ2-7; 7 positions match TRBD2. CDR3 size: 15 residues. The ends lost 4 bases at V and 3 bases at J; junction bases unmatched: 10. Germline CDR1 reads SGHDT; CDR2 reads YYEEEE. CDR3 bases: TGTGCCAGCAGCGGGGGAGAGCGGGACCTCTACGAGCAGTACTTC. It yields the protein CASSGGERDLYEQYF.

The J gene is TRBJ1-1, the V gene TRBV4-1, with a weak D call TRBD1 (6 bases). V lost 3 bases and J lost 1, with 9 bases in between. This CDR3 is 14 amino acids long. Germline V CDR1 and CDR2: MGHRA, YSYEKL. CDR3 bases: TGCGCCAGCAGCCAGAAAGGGGGGAACACTGAAGCTTTCTTT. Its protein product is CASSQKGGNTEAFF.

The chain links TRBV29-1 to TRBJ2-7; 16 bases are a match to TRBD2. The V gene end was trimmed by 2 bases and the J gene end by 4 bases; junction bases not matched to a gene: 11. Germline values: CDR1 SQVTM, CDR2 ANQGSEA. The CDR3 consists of 18 residues. The CDR3 region is CSVEHPGTSGRAYYEQYF. The CDR3 DNA reads TGCAGCGTTGAACATCCTGGGACTAGCGGGAGGGCTTATTACGAGCAGTACTTC.

By frequency in the sample, this clone is large. The V call is TRBV27, the J call TRBJ1-4; no definite D call. Germline V gene lookup returns CDR1 MNHEY and CDR2 SMNVEV (reference sequence). The CDR3 sequence is 13 residues long. V lost 8 bases and J lost 11, with 18 bases in between. In nucleotides, the CDR3 is TGTGCCAGCCTAGACAAGGTCGTTAAGAAACTGTTTTTT. It encodes CASLDKVVKKLFF.

The chain has TRBV7-9 and TRBJ2-5; D is possibly TRBD1 or TRBD2 (5 bases each). V dropped 6 bases and J dropped 2 bases, with 16 bases sitting between them. CDR1 and CDR2 (germline): SEHNR, FQNEAQ (reference sequence). There are 15 residues in the CDR3. CDR3: CASRPPGRLQETQYF. The DNA for the CDR3 is TGTGCCAGCAGACCCCCGGGGCGGTTACAAGAGACCCAGTACTTC. The whole variable domain, remainder taken from reference TRBV7-9 and TRBJ2-5, is DTGVSQNPRHKITKRGQNVTFRCDPISEHNRLYWYRQTLGQGPEFLTYFQNEAQLEKSRLLSDRFSAERPKGSFSTLEIQRTEQGDSAMYLCASRPPGRLQETQYFGPGTRLLVL.

V usage is TRBV5-1 and J usage is TRBJ2-7; TRBD1 aligns across 7 bases. V lost 4 bases, J lost 0 bases, and 4 bases stayed unmatched. This CDR3 comprises 14 residues. Per germline, CDR1 SGHRS and CDR2 YFSETQ. The CDR3: CASSSRDSSYEQYF. The CDR3 region has the DNA TGCGCCAGCAGCAGCCGGGACAGCTCCTACGAGCAGTACTTC.

The chain links TRBV6-5 to TRBJ2-1; 9 bases fit TRBD2. Looked up from germline, CDR1 is MNHEY and CDR2 is SVGAGI. V lost 0 bases, J lost 7 bases, and 4 bases stayed unmatched. The CDR3 has 15 amino acids. The CDR3 spells CASSYSSSGNNEQFF. DNA for the CDR3: TGTGCCAGCAGTTACTCATCTAGCGGGAATAATGAGCAGTTCTTC.

The rearrangement links TRBV18 to TRBJ2-2, with 9 nucleotides matching TRBD2. The CDR3 loop spans 17 amino acids. Germline assignment: CDR1 KGHSH and CDR2 LQKENI. The J segment lost 4 bases and the V segment lost 5 bases, leaving 11 bases of the junction unmatched. The CDR3 DNA reads as TGTGCCAGCTCAACTCTAATAGCGGGAGAGGGCACCGGGGAGCTGTTTTTT. This sequence encodes CASSTLIAGEGTGELFF.

The chain links TRBV28 to TRBJ2-7, with D possibly TRBD1 on 6 matching bases. Germline values: CDR1 MDHEN, CDR2 SYDVKM. The CDR3 is made up of 13 amino acids. Trimming removed 3 bases from V and 4 bases from J, with 10 bases in between. The CDR3 DNA follows: TGTGCCAGCAGTTTTCAGGGGCAATACGAGCAGTACTTC. Amino acid sequence: CASSFQGQYEQYF.

In this sample, this clone is medium-sized (0.01 to 0.1%). The V call is TRBV11-2, the J call TRBJ2-7, with D perhaps being TRBD1 or TRBD2 (5 bases each). The CDR3 covers 11 residues. The V gene lost 3 bases and the J gene lost 6 bases, with 6 bases spanning the gap. CDR1 and CDR2 (germline): SGHAT, FQNNGV. The CDR3 protein is CASSLGTEQYF. The CDR3 DNA reads as TGTGCCAGCAGCTTGGGGACCGAGCAGTACTTC.